Given below is one TCR beta chain in context. Its antigen is unknown. Blood replicates held 0.5 ug DNA, tumor or normal breast approximately 1.5 ug, two each. The data were produced by immunoSEQ multiplex PCR, yet TCRdb's version contains in-frame clones alone and is incomplete. The sample yields 3,000 or so clones, roughly 60% seen once. Between the trimmed V and J ends, which lost 9 bases and 5 bases, there was a span of 10 bases. CDR3 size: 11 residues. Germline V lookup: CDR1 MDHEN, CDR2 SYDVKM. The data belong to a study of early stage breast cancer tumors. General study findings and limits: Comparing each tissue with blood distinguished tumor from normal in about 90% of the 16 patients.

The receptor's source is a person aged 35 to 50 with breast cancer. This chain connects TRBV28 to TRBJ1-1; no clear D. Sequenced sample: breast tumor tissue. CDR3 coding DNA: TGTGCCAGTCATTCTAGGACTGAAGCTTTCTTT. Translation: CASHSRTEAFF. Based on the CDR3 plus reference TRBV28 and TRBJ1-1, the full variable domain is DVKVTQSSRYLVKRTGEKVFLECVQDMDHENMFWYRQDPGLGLRLIYFSYDVKMKEKGDIPEGYSVSREKKERFSLILESASTNQTSMYLCASHSRTEAFFGQGTRLTVV.